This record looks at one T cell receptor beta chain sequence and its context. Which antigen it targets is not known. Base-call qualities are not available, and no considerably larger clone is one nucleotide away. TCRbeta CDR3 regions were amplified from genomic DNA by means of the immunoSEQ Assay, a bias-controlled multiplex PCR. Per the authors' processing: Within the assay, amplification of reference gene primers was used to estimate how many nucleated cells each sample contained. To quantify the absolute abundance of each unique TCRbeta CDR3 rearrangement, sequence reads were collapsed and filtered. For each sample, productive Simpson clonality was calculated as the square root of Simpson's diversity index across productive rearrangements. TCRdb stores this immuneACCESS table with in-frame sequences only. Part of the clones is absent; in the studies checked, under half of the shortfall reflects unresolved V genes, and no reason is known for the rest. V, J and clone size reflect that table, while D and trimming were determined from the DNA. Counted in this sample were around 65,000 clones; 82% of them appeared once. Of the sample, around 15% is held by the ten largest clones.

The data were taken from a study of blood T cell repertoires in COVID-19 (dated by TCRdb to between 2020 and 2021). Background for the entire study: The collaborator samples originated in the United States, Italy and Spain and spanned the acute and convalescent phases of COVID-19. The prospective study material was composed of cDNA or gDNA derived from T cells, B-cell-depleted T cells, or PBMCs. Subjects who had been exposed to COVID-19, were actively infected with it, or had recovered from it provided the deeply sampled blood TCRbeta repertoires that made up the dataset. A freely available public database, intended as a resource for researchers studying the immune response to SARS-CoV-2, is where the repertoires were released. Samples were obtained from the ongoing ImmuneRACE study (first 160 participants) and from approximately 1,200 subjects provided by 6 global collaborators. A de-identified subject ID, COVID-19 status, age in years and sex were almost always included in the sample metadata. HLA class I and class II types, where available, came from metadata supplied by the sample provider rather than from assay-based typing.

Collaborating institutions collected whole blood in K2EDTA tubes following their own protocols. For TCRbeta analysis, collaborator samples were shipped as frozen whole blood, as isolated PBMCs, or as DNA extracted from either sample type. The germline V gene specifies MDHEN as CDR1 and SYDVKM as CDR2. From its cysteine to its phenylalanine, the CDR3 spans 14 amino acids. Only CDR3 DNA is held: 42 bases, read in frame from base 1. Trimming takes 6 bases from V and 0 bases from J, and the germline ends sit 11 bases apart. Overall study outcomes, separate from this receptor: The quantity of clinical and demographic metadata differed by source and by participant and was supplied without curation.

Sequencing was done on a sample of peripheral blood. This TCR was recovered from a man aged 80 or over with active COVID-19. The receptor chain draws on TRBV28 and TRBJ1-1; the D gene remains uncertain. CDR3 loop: CASRSDYLNTEAFF. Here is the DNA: TGTGCCAGCAGGAGCGACTATCTGAACACTGAAGCTTTCTTT.